These 14 T cell receptor beta chains came from one sample sequenced in a study of cytomegalovirus exposure and HLA in healthy donors. It was with 60 Vbeta and 13 Jbeta primers that the PCR ran. The table came from immunoSEQ multiplex PCR; TCRdb's copy has only in-frame clones and leaves some out. The profile shows about 93,000 clones, over 75% of them singletons. The source material was PBMCs. Every receptor here comes from a boy between 10 and 17 years old in good health and CMV-seronegative.

The chain couples TRBV28 to TRBJ1-1; D not resolved. Germline V gene data show CDR1 as MDHEN and CDR2 as SYDVKM. The V end lost 10 bases, the J end lost 4 bases, and 10 bases lay between the germline ends. The CDR3 spans 11 residues. CDR3 in DNA: TGTGCCATCGGAAGCGCCACTGAAGCTTTCTTT. Translating it yields CAIGSATEAFF.

This rearrangement joins TRBV28 to TRBJ1-2, with 7 nucleotides matching TRBD1. The CDR3 has 19 residues. The ends lost 2 bases at V and 2 bases at J; junction bases unmatched: 17. CDR1 is MDHEN and CDR2 is SYDVKM in the germline V gene. The CDR3 protein is CASSLIQGDRRAPNYGYTF. The CDR3 region has the DNA TGTGCCAGCAGTTTAATTCAGGGGGACCGACGAGCACCAAACTATGGCTACACCTTC.

The CDR3 is CASSRQGQNNEQFF. CDR3 DNA sequence: TGTGCCAGCTCACGACAGGGTCAGAACAATGAGCAGTTCTTC. The rearrangement uses TRBV18 and TRBJ2-1, with TRBD1 matching 7 bases. Germline CDR1 is KGHSH and CDR2 is LQKENI. V shed 4 bases, J shed 5 bases, and the junction held 5 bases outside the gene matches. The CDR3 totals 14 residues.

The chain carries TRBV11-2 and TRBJ2-7; no firm D call. Per the germline V gene, CDR1 is SGHAT and CDR2 is FQNNGV. V lost 0 bases, J lost 6 bases, and 15 bases lay in between. The length of the CDR3 is 15 residues. CDR3 loop: CASSLELSSPGEQYF. The CDR3 nucleotides are TGTGCCAGCAGCTTAGAGTTGTCCTCTCCAGGCGAGCAGTACTTC. Full variable domain (outside the CDR3, taken from reference TRBV11-2 and TRBJ2-7): EAGVAQSPRYKIIEKRQSVAFWCNPISGHATLYWYQQILGQGPKLLIQFQNNGVVDDSQLPKDRFSAERLKGVDSTLKIQPAKLEDSAVYLCASSLELSSPGEQYFGPGTRLTVT.

The chain combines TRBV10-3 with TRBJ1-2; 7 nucleotides match TRBD1. V lost 3 bases to trimming and J lost 4 bases; unmatched junction nucleotides: 5. The CDR3 consists of 14 residues. The germline V gene has CDR1 ENHRY and CDR2 SYGVKD. The chain's CDR3 is CAISDPDRAYGYTF. The CDR3 DNA reads TGTGCCATCAGTGACCCCGACAGGGCCTATGGCTACACCTTC.

The rearrangement joins TRBV28 to TRBJ1-5; the D is unclear. Germline V CDR1 and CDR2: MDHEN, SYDVKM. The CDR3 length is 13 residues. Trimming pared 4 bases from V and 9 bases from J, leaving 13 bases between. CDR3 protein: CASSSGVLWPQHF. The DNA for the CDR3 is TGTGCCAGCAGTTCGGGAGTCCTCTGGCCCCAGCATTTT. The whole variable domain, remainder taken from reference TRBV28 and TRBJ1-5, is DVKVTQSSRYLVKRTGEKVFLECVQDMDHENMFWYRQDPGLGLRLIYFSYDVKMKEKGDIPEGYSVSREKKERFSLILESASTNQTSMYLCASSSGVLWPQHFGDGTRLSIL.

This clone was counted between two and nine times. The J gene is TRBJ2-5, the V gene TRBV4-1, with D unclear. Trimming took off 0 bases at V and 5 bases at J, with 13 bases between the two ends. CDR3 length: 15 residues. Germline CDR1 and CDR2: MGHRA and YSYEKL. CDR3 bases: TGCGCCAGCAGCCAAGAGACCGTCAACGGGGAGACCCAGTACTTC. Translating it yields CASSQETVNGETQYF.

The chain recombines TRBV4-1 with TRBJ1-6, with 8 bases fitting TRBD1. V shed 1 base and J 6 bases; nucleotides not matched to a gene: 5. From germline, CDR1 is MGHRA and CDR2 YSYEKL. CDR3 length: 16 amino acids. DNA of the CDR3: TGCGCCAGCAGCCAAGGGACAGGGAATGGTAATTCACCCCTCCACTTT. This translates into CASSQGTGNGNSPLHF.

V usage is TRBV7-2 and J usage is TRBJ2-1, with TRBD2 identical over 9 bases. This CDR3 spans 15 amino acids. V lost 4 bases, J lost 4 bases, and 5 bases stayed unmatched. Germline CDR1 is SGHTA and CDR2 is FQGNSA. The DNA for the CDR3 is TGTGCCAGCAGCTCGGGCGGGAGGGTTTACAATGAGCAGTTCTTC. It is translated as CASSSGGRVYNEQFF.

The chain carries TRBV4-1 and TRBJ2-7; D not certain. Per the germline V gene, CDR1 is MGHRA and CDR2 is YSYEKL. The germline V and J ends were trimmed by 6 bases and 1 base, with 10 bases remaining between them. The CDR3 loop spans 13 amino acids. CDR3 nucleotides: TGCGCCAGCAGTCTCTCCTTTTCCTACGAGCAGTACTTC. Its protein is CASSLSFSYEQYF.

The chain links TRBV30 to TRBJ1-2; D is unclear. Per the germline V gene, CDR1 is GTSNPN and CDR2 is SVGIG (reference sequence). V lost 2 bases, J lost 0 bases, and 7 bases lay in between. The CDR3 runs 13 residues. CDR3 protein: CAWSLAANYGYTF. In DNA, the CDR3 is TGTGCCTGGAGTCTGGCAGCTAACTATGGCTACACCTTC.

A single count supports this clone. The chain joins TRBV28 to TRBJ2-2; 7 bases map to TRBD1. The CDR3 is made up of 15 amino acids. CDR1 and CDR2 from the germline V gene are MDHEN and SYDVKM. V dropped 6 bases and J dropped 6; count of bases not matched to a gene: 10. Here the CDR3 reads CASSPGTEVAGELFF. The CDR3 DNA sequence: TGTGCCAGCAGCCCCGGGACAGAGGTGGCCGGGGAGCTGTTTTTT.

The chain combines TRBV2 with TRBJ2-5, with D tentatively TRBD2 (5 bases). The germline CDR1 and CDR2 sequences are SNHLY and FYNNEI. Trimming removed 2 bases from V and 0 bases from J, with 7 bases in between. The length of the CDR3 is 14 residues. The CDR3 reads CASSESGYQETQYF. The CDR3 region has the DNA TGTGCCAGCAGTGAATCGGGGTACCAAGAGACCCAGTACTTC.

The chain joins TRBV7-3 to TRBJ2-1; TRBD2 matches at 7 bases. Germline lookup yields CDR1 SGHTA and CDR2 FQGTGA. V was pared by 2 bases and J by 3 bases, with 1 base of the junction left unmatched. CDR3 size: 14 residues. The CDR3 region is CASSLGGSYNEQFF. CDR3 DNA: TGTGCCAGCAGCTTAGGCGGGAGCTACAATGAGCAGTTCTTC.